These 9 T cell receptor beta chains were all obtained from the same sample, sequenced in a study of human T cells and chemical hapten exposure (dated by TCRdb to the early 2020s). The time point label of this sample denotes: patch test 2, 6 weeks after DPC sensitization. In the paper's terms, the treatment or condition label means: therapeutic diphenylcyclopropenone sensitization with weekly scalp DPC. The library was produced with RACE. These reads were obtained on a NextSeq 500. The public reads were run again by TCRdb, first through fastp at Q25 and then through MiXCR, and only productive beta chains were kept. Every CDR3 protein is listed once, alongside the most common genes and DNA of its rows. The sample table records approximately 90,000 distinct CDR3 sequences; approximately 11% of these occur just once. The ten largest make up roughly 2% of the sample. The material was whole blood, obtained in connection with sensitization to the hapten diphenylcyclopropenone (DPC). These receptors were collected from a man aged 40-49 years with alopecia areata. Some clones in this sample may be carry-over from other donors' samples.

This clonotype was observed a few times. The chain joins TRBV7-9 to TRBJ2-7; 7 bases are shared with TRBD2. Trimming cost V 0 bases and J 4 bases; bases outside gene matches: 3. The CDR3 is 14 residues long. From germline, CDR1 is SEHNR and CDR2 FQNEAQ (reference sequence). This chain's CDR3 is CASSLAGTMYEQYV. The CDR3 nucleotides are TGTGCCAGCAGCTTAGCCGGGACTATGTACGAGCAGTACGTC.

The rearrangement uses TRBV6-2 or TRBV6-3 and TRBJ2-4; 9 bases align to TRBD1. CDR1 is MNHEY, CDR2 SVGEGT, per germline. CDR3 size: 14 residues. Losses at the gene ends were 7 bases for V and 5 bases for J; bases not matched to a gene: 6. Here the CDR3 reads CASIKTGGENIQYF. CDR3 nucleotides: TGTGCCAGCATTAAGACAGGGGGAGAAAACATTCAGTACTTC.

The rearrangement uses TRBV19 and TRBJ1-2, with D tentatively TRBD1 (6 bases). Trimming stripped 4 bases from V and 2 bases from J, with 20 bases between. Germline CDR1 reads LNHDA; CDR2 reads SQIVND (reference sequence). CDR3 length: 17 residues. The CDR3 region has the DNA TGTGCCAGTAGTAGTTTTGGTTTCGGGGGCGGCAACTATGGCTACACCTTC. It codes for CASSSFGFGGGNYGYTF.

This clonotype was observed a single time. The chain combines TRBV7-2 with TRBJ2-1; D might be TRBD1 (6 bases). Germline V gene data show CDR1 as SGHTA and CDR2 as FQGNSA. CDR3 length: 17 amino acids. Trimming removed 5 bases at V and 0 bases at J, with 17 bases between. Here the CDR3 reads CASSPVGRGHSYNEQFF. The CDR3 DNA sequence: TGTGCCAGCAGCCCAGTAGGCAGGGGACACTCCTACAATGAGCAGTTCTTC.

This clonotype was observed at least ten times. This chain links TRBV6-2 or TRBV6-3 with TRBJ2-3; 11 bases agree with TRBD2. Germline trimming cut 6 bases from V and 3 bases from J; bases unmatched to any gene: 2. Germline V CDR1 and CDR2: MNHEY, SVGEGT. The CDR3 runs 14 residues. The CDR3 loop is CASRRTSGTDTQYF. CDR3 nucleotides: TGTGCCAGCAGACGGACTAGCGGGACAGATACGCAGTATTTT.

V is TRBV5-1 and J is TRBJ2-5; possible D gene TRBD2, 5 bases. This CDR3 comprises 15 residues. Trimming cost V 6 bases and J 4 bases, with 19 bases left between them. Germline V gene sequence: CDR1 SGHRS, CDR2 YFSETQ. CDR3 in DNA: TGCGCCAGCACCCTTGGAGGAGTTGGAAGAGAGACCCAGTACTTC. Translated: CASTLGGVGRETQYF.

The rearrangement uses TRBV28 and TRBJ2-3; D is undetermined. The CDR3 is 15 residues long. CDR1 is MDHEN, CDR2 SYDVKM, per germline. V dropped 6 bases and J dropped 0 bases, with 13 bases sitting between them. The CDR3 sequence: CASSKRQSSTDTQYF. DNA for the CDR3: TGTGCCAGCAGCAAGAGGCAGTCTAGCACAGATACGCAGTATTTT.

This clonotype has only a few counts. The chain's CDR3 is CASSPRAGVNEQFF. Here the CDR3 DNA reads TGTGCCAGCTCACCACGAGCGGGAGTGAATGAGCAGTTCTTC. The J gene is TRBJ2-1, the V gene TRBV18; 8 positions match TRBD2. Germline values: CDR1 KGHSH, CDR2 LQKENI. The CDR3 covers 14 residues. V lost 1 base, J lost 7 bases, and 3 bases stayed unmatched.

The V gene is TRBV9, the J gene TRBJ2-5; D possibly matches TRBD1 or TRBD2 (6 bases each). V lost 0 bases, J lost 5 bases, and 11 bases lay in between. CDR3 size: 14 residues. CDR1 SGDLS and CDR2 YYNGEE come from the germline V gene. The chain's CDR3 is CASSVGGAAETQYF. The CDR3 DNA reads TGTGCCAGCAGCGTAGGGGGGGCTGCTGAGACCCAGTACTTC. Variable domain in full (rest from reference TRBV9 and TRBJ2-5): DSGVTQTPKHLITATGQRVTLRCSPRSGDLSVYWYQQSLDQGLQFLIQYYNGEERAKGNILERFSAQQFPDLHSELNLSSLELGDSALYFCASSVGGAAETQYFGPGTRLLVL.